This T cell receptor beta chain comes out of a study of post-analysis software for immune sequencing data. Study overall: Relapsing-remitting, secondary progressive and progressive-relapsing forms made up the multiple sclerosis disease courses.

The germline gives CDR1 SQVTM, CDR2 ANQGSEA. The CDR3 totals 16 residues. Losses at the gene ends were 4 bases for V and 2 bases for J; bases not matched to a gene: 3. Broader study findings: Included in a set of roughly five TRBV segments more frequent in patients than controls were TRBV5-6, TRBV5-1 and TRBV20-1.

This clonotype was found many times. Its target is unknown. cDNA libraries of TCR beta carried unique molecular identifiers. T cells numbering 1 to 10 million gave rise to a few hundred thousand cDNA molecules. TCRdb processed the PCR reads anew with MiXCR; each CDR3 protein has one entry. This table holds roughly 800,000 distinct CDR3 sequences, 30% found once. The sample taken for sequencing was blood. V and J are TRBV29-1 and TRBJ2-6; 12 bases are a match to TRBD1. The TCR was taken from a girl between 5 and 17 years old with multiple sclerosis. The DNA of the CDR3 is TGCAGCGTTGGGGACAGGGGGCCCGCTGGGGCCAACGTCCTGACTTTC. Translated: CSVGDRGPAGANVLTF.